This T cell receptor (beta chain) derives from a study of T cell responses to AZD1222 COVID-19 vaccine. General study results and limits: Vaccine-related CD4 TCRs covered spike, predominating at 160-218 and 743-854. Repertoires were obtained solely post-peak T cell response. Donors were mostly white British, more females; clonal diversity possibly underestimated.

Here immunoSEQ multiplex PCR was the method, and the copy in TCRdb shows in-frame clones only, minus some. The sample consists of 100,000 to 120,000 clones, about four fifths of them appearing once. The germline gives CDR1 KGHDR, CDR2 SFDVKD. V shed 0 bases and J 5 bases; nucleotides not matched to a gene: 3. CDR3 length: 15 residues. Comments on this clone: Its matching antigen is unknown.

The J gene is TRBJ1-2, the V gene TRBV24-1, with 9 bases that match TRBD1. Sample: peripheral blood, taken on day 0 of AZD1222 vaccination. The receptor was isolated from an adult in good health. The CDR3: CATSDLDRGSYGYTF. The CDR3 DNA is TGTGCCACCAGTGATTTGGACAGGGGGTCGTATGGCTACACCTTC.